The 9 T cell receptor beta chains below come from one sample, sequenced in a study of cytomegalovirus exposure and HLA in healthy donors. A multiplex PCR was run with 60 Vbeta primers and 13 Jbeta primers. TCRdb's copy holds only in-frame clones and misses some; the assay was immunoSEQ multiplex PCR. The data hold over 100,000 clones, with 78% observed a single time. The specimen was PBMCs. The receptors come from a woman aged 25-40 years in good health and CMV-seropositive.

This chain links TRBV2 with TRBJ2-5; 7 bases line up with TRBD1. The germline gives CDR1 SNHLY, CDR2 FYNNEI. Trimming removed 5 bases from V and 3 bases from J; junction bases left unmatched: 6. The CDR3 has 14 amino acids. DNA of the CDR3: TGTGCCAGCAGTAAAAACAGGGGAAAAGAGACCCAGTACTTC. It translates to CASSKNRGKETQYF.

The rearrangement links TRBV28 to TRBJ2-1, with D possibly being TRBD2 (5 bases). CDR1 and CDR2 (germline): MDHEN, SYDVKM. V was pared by 3 bases and J by 2 bases, with 11 bases between. This CDR3 is 15 amino acids long. CDR3 sequence: CASSFPGGPYNEQFF. The CDR3 DNA is TGTGCCAGCAGTTTTCCCGGAGGACCCTACAATGAGCAGTTCTTC. Full variable domain (rest looked up from reference TRBV28 and TRBJ2-1): DVKVTQSSRYLVKRTGEKVFLECVQDMDHENMFWYRQDPGLGLRLIYFSYDVKMKEKGDIPEGYSVSREKKERFSLILESASTNQTSMYLCASSFPGGPYNEQFFGPGTRLTVL.

The V gene is TRBV5-1, the J gene TRBJ2-5; 8 nucleotides line up with TRBD1. Losses at the gene ends were 0 bases for V and 1 base for J; bases not matched to a gene: 5. Germline CDR1 reads SGHRS; CDR2 reads YFSETQ. The CDR3 loop spans 16 amino acids. The CDR3 loop reads CASSLGDRGTQETQYF. The CDR3 region has the DNA TGCGCCAGCAGCTTGGGCGACAGGGGAACCCAAGAGACCCAGTACTTC.

The rearrangement uses TRBV6-1 and TRBJ1-2; tentative D call: TRBD1 (5 bases). V lost 1 base and J lost 1, with 7 bases in between. CDR1 and CDR2 (germline): MNHNS, SASEGT. CDR3 length: 14 residues. The CDR3 region is CASSEGGYNYGYTF. CDR3 nucleotides: TGTGCCAGCAGTGAAGGGGGCTATAACTATGGCTACACCTTC.

This clone was found a few times. V usage is TRBV5-1 and J usage is TRBJ1-6; possible D gene TRBD1, 5 bases. V lost 4 bases to trimming and J lost 7 bases, with 15 bases between them. This CDR3 is 15 amino acids long. In germline, CDR1 is SGHRS, CDR2 YFSETQ. The DNA of the CDR3 is TGCGCCAGCAGCCCTCAGGTCGGGGGAAATTCACCCCTCCACTTT. Translating it yields CASSPQVGGNSPLHF. Drawing the rest from reference TRBV5-1 and TRBJ1-6, the complete variable domain is KAGVTQTPRYLIKTRGQQVTLSCSPISGHRSVSWYQQTPGQGLQFLFEYFSETQRNKGNFPGRFSGRQFSNSRSEMNVSTLELGDSALYLCASSPQVGGNSPLHFGNGTRLTVT.

V is TRBV19 and J is TRBJ2-2; 13 nucleotides agree with TRBD2. J lost 7 bases, V lost 6 bases, and 8 bases had no gene match. Germline assignment: CDR1 LNHDA and CDR2 SQIVND (reference sequence). The CDR3 consists of 16 residues. This CDR3 is CASRSLAGGRDGELFF. The CDR3 region has the DNA TGTGCCAGTAGATCACTAGCGGGGGGGCGAGACGGGGAGCTGTTTTTT.

The chain combines TRBV2 with TRBJ2-3; TRBD1 matches at 9 bases. The CDR3 is 15 residues long. With V trimmed by 6 bases and J by 2 bases, 6 bases remained unmatched. CDR1 and CDR2 (germline): SNHLY, FYNNEI. This CDR3 is CASRDRGVITDTQYF. The DNA for the CDR3 is TGTGCCAGCAGAGACAGGGGGGTTATCACAGATACGCAGTATTTT.

The V and J genes are TRBV7-3 and TRBJ2-1; 8 bases fit TRBD2. Looked up from germline, CDR1 is SGHTA and CDR2 is FQGTGA. This CDR3 has 14 amino acids. With 6 bases clipped from V and 7 bases from J, the junction kept 8 bases outside the gene matches. The CDR3 reads CASSLAGGRNEQFF. As DNA, the CDR3 is TGTGCCAGCAGTCTGGCGGGGGGTCGGAATGAGCAGTTCTTC. The whole variable domain, filled in from reference TRBV7-3 and TRBJ2-1, reads GAGVSQTPSNKVTEKGKYVELRCDPISGHTALYWYRQSLGQGPEFLIYFQGTGAADDSGLPNDRFFAVRPEGSVSTLKIQRTERGDSAVYLCASSLAGGRNEQFFGPGTRLTVL.

Only one count was recorded for this clone. A read error may produce the germline difference seen at one junction end. This chain joins TRBV18 and TRBJ2-2; weak D call: TRBD1 (6 bases). Germline V lookup: CDR1 KGHSH, CDR2 LQKENI. This CDR3 region has 12 residues. CDR3 amino acids: CASSPRAGEPFF. CDR3 DNA sequence: TGTGCCAGCTCACCCCGCGCAGGGGAGCCGTTTTTT. The full variable domain, its missing parts supplied by reference TRBV18 and TRBJ2-2, is NAGVMQNPRHLVRRRGQEARLRCSPMKGHSHVYWYRQLPEEGLKFMVYLQKENIIDESGMPKERFSAEFPKEGPSILRIQQVVRGDSAAYFCASSPRAGEPFFGEGSRLTVL.